This T cell receptor beta chain was sequenced for a study of T cell clones after liver transplantation. Study-wide background: A pre-transplant mixed lymphocyte reaction with TCRbeta sequencing defined graft-donor-reactive clones followed in post-transplant blood.

Unstimulated PBMCs were sorted into CD3+CD4+ and CD3+CD8+ populations. Sequencing was performed with immunoSEQ multiplex PCR; in TCRdb, only in-frame clones are kept and a portion is missing. The sample has 9,000 to 10,000 clones, over 60% seen once. The CDR3 totals 18 residues. CDR1 and CDR2 (germline): SGHAT, FQNNGV. V dropped 4 bases and J dropped 2; count of bases not matched to a gene: 14. The starting material was CD8+ T cells from blood, obtained before liver transplant. The TCR sequence derives from a human donor who received a liver transplant. V usage is TRBV11-2 and J usage is TRBJ2-3, with 8 bases lining up with TRBD2. In nucleotides, the CDR3 is TGTGCCAGCAGCTCCTACTTTAGAGTAGCGGGGCTCACAGATACGCAGTATTTT. Protein sequence: CASSSYFRVAGLTDTQYF.